Below are 7 T cell receptor beta chains sequenced from a single sample in a study of identical twins. TCRdb itself ran the 5' RACE reads through MiXCR, one entry per CDR3 protein. The sample lists about 240,000 distinct CDR3 sequences; 8% to 11% were seen once. Source material: memory T cells sorted from blood. The receptors stem from a man in his forties or fifties in good health.

The chain employs TRBV10-3 and TRBJ2-5; D is perhaps TRBD1 (5 bases). V was cut by 8 bases and J by 7 bases, with 11 bases left in between. Germline values: CDR1 ENHRY, CDR2 SYGVKD. This CDR3 has 11 residues. The DNA of the CDR3 is TGTGCCATCCGCCGTGGGGCGACCCAGTACTTC. This gives the protein CAIRRGATQYF.

This clonotype was found many times. The V gene is TRBV11-2, the J gene TRBJ1-2; no clear D gene. This CDR3 region has 16 residues. The V gene lost 4 bases and the J gene lost 5 bases, with 20 bases spanning the gap. Germline assignment: CDR1 SGHAT and CDR2 FQNNGV. The CDR3 DNA is TGTGCCAGCAGCTCAAGGCCTCGGGTTCAAGGATATGGCTACACCTTC. Encoded protein: CASSSRPRVQGYGYTF.

This clonotype has at least ten counts. This sequence joins TRBV20-1 and TRBJ1-2, with D possibly being TRBD1 (6 bases). The ends were cut back, 4 bases at V and 2 bases at J, with 11 bases in the middle. Germline CDR1 DFQATT, CDR2 SNEGSKA (reference sequence). The CDR3 extends over 13 amino acids. The CDR3 loop reads CSAMETGNYGYTF. CDR3 DNA: TGCAGTGCTATGGAGACAGGAAACTATGGCTACACCTTC.

The V call is TRBV7-6, the J call TRBJ1-5, with D unclear. There are 13 residues in the CDR3. The V gene lost 1 base and the J gene lost 6 bases, with 7 bases spanning the gap. Germline loops: CDR1 SGHVS, CDR2 FNYEAQ. The CDR3 DNA reads TGTGCCAGCAGCTTAGAGTTTCTTCAGCCCCAGCATTTT. Protein product: CASSLEFLQPQHF. The full variable domain, its missing parts supplied by reference TRBV7-6 and TRBJ1-5, is GAGVSQSPRYKVTKRGQDVALRCDPISGHVSLYWYRQALGQGPEFLTYFNYEAQQDKSGLPNDRFSAERPEGSISTLTIQRTEQRDSAMYRCASSLEFLQPQHFGDGTRLSIL.

Remarks on this clonotype: Being one base from a much bigger clone, this may be a read error. Here the CDR3 DNA reads TGTGCCAGCAGCTTGCGCGCCTCCAATGAGCAGTCCTTC. Translated: CASSLRASNEQSF. The genes are TRBV7-2 and TRBJ2-1; no firm D call. The germline CDR1 and CDR2 sequences are SGHTA and FQGNSA. The CDR3 contains 13 residues.

The chain joins TRBV5-1 to TRBJ1-1; D may be TRBD1 (6 bases). The CDR3 is made up of 16 amino acids. Germline values: CDR1 SGHRS, CDR2 YFSETQ. Trimming removed 4 bases at V and 2 bases at J, with 18 bases between. The CDR3 sequence: CASSPGGAGGNTEAFF. DNA for the CDR3: TGCGCCAGCAGCCCCGGGGGGGCAGGAGGTAACACTGAAGCTTTCTTT.

This clonotype was seen only a few times. This chain connects TRBV20-1 to TRBJ2-2, with D perhaps TRBD2 (5 bases). Germline V CDR1 and CDR2: DFQATT, SNEGSKA (reference sequence). The CDR3 has 13 amino acids. V was clipped by 2 bases and J by 4 bases, with 8 bases between them. CDR3 protein: CSARSGGTGELFF. The CDR3 nucleotides are TGCAGTGCTAGATCAGGAGGCACCGGGGAGCTGTTTTTT.